Listed below are T cell receptor beta chains from one sample, sequenced in a study of blood T cell repertoires in COVID-19. The assay was immunoSEQ multiplex PCR, and TCRdb's table has in-frame clones only and misses some. The sample contains about 220,000 clones, 80% of which appear only once. Input material: peripheral blood. The receptors shown here come from a woman aged 70-85 years with acute or convalescent COVID-19. The CDR3 runs from the conserved cysteine through the conserved F or W. D genes are given only for firm matches.

j_gene,v_gene,d_gene,CDR3nt,CDR3aa
TRBJ2-7,TRBV7-9,TRBD2,TGTGCCAGCAGTCTCGGGTCGGGACTAGCGGCCTACGAGCAGTACTTC,CASSLGSGLAAYEQYF
TRBJ2-1,TRBV6-1,.,TGTGCCAGCAGTGAAGAGCCTCGAGGATACAATGAGCAGTTCTTC,CASSEEPRGYNEQFF
TRBJ1-6,TRBV18,.,TGTGCCAGCTCACCACTATCGGGGGTGAACTCACCCCTCCACTTT,CASSPLSGVNSPLHF
TRBJ1-4,TRBV9,TRBD1,TGTGCCAGCAGCACGACCGGGACAGGGGAAAAACTGTTTTTT,CASSTTGTGEKLFF
TRBJ1-1,TRBV7-3,TRBD1,TGTGCCAGCAGTGGAGGACAGGGCACTGAAGCTTTCTTT,CASSGGQGTEAFF
TRBJ2-1,TRBV5-6,.,TGTGCCAGCAGCTTGGACAGGGTGAGCTCCTACAATGAGCAGTTCTTC,CASSLDRVSSYNEQFF
TRBJ2-5,TRBV20-1,.,TGCAGTGCTCCCAGGGGAGAGACCCAGTACTTC,CSAPRGETQYF
TRBJ2-3,TRBV2,TRBD2,TGTGCCAGCAGGCCGGGACTAGGCACAGATACGCAGTATTTT,CASRPGLGTDTQYF
TRBJ1-5,TRBV19,TRBD1,TGTGCCAGTAGTCGACCGGGACAGGGCCTGCAGCCCCAGCATTTT,CASSRPGQGLQPQHF
TRBJ1-4,TRBV2,TRBD1,TGTGCCAGCACCGCGGGACAGAGGAATGAAAAACTGTTTTTT,CASTAGQRNEKLFF
TRBJ2-5,TRBV5-4,.,TGTGCCAGCAGGGACAGAAGAATAACAGAAGAGACCCAGTACTTC,CASRDRRITEETQYF
TRBJ2-7,TRBV18,TRBD2,TGTGCCAGCTCACCGCAGCGGGGGGGCTCCTACGAGCAGTACTTC,CASSPQRGGSYEQYF
TRBJ2-5,TRBV19,.,TGTGCCAGTAGTATAGGACAGCCGCAAGAGACCCAGTACTTC,CASSIGQPQETQYF